Given below is one T cell receptor (beta chain) in context. What it binds is unknown. This record belongs to a study of cytomegalovirus exposure and HLA in healthy donors. Study-wide results and caveats: Follow-up analysis later connected one missense variant in DCLRE1C with trimming of TCR beta V- and J-genes. Rare sequences made up most TCRs, while some public TCRs were found in many donors. TRBV6-2, TRBV6-3 and other indistinguishable V segments were excluded.

Trimming removed 0 bases at V and 4 bases at J, with 13 bases between. CDR1 and CDR2 from the germline V gene are LGHNA and YNFKEQ. CDR3 length: 17 amino acids. Participants comprised healthy donors of bone marrow. The study ran its PCR with 60 Vbeta and 13 Jbeta primers. Only in-frame clones appear in the TCRdb table, and some are missing; sequencing was by immunoSEQ multiplex PCR. The sample holds 150,000 or so clones, around 75% seen once. The chain has TRBV4-2 and TRBJ2-6; the D gene is possibly TRBD2 (6 bases). What was sequenced was PBMCs. The clonotype comes from a woman in her thirties or forties in good health and CMV-seropositive. CDR3 sequence: CASSQDLGGNGANVLTF. CDR3 DNA: TGTGCCAGCAGCCAAGATTTAGGAGGGAACGGGGCCAACGTCCTGACTTTC.